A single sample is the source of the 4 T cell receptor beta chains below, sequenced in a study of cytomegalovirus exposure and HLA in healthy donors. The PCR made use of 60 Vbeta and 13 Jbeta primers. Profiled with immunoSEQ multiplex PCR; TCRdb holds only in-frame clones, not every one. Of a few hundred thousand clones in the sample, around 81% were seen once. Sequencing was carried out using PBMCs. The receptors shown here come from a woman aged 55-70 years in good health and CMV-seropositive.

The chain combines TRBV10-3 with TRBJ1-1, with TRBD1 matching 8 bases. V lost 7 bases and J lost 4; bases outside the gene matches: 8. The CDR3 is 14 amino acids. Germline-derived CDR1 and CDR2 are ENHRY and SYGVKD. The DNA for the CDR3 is TGTGCCATCAAAATGACAGGGGAGGGCACTGAAGCTTTCTTT. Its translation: CAIKMTGEGTEAFF.

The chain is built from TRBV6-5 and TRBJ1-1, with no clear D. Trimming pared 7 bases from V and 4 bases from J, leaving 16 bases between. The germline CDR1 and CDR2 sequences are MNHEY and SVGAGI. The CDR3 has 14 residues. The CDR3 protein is CASTSPGERTEAFF. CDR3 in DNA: TGTGCCAGCACCTCACCCGGGGAACGCACTGAAGCTTTCTTT.

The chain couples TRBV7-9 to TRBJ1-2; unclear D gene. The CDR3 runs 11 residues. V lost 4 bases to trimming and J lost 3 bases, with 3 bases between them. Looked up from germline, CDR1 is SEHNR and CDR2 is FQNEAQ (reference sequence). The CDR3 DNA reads TGTGCCAGCAGCTCCTACTATGGCTACACCTTC. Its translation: CASSSYYGYTF. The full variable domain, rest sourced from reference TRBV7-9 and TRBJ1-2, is DTGVSQNPRHKITKRGQNVTFRCDPISEHNRLYWYRQTLGQGPEFLTYFQNEAQLEKSRLLSDRFSAERPKGSFSTLEIQRTEQGDSAMYLCASSSYYGYTFGSGTRLTVV.

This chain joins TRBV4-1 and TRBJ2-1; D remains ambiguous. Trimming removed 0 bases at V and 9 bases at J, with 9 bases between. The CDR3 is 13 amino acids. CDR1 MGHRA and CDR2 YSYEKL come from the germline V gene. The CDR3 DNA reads TGCGCCAGCAGCCAAGATCTAGTGATTGAGCAGTTCTTC. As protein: CASSQDLVIEQFF.